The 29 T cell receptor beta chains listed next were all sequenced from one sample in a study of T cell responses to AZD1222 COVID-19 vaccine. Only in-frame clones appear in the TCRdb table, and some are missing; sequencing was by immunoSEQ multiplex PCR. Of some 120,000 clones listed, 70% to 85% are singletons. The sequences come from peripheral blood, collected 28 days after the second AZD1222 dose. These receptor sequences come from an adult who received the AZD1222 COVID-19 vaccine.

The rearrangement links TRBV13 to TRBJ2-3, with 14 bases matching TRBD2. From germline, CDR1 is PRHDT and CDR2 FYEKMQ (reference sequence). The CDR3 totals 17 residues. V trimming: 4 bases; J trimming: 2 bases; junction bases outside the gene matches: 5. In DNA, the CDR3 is TGTGCCAGCAGCTCGGGACTAGCGGGGGATTACACAGATACGCAGTATTTT. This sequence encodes CASSSGLAGDYTDTQYF.

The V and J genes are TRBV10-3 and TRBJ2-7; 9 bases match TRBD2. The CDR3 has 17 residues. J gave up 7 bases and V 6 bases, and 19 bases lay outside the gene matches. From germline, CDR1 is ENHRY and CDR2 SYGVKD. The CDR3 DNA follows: TGTGCCATCAGCCCCAGGGGTCCGGGACTAGCATCGGGAGAGCAGTACTTC. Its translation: CAISPRGPGLASGEQYF.

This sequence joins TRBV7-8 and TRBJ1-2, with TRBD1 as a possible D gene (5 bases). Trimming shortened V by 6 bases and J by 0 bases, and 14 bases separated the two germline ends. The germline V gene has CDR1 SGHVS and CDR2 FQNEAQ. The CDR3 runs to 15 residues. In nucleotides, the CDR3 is TGTGCCAGCAGTGGGACGCATCCAGCTAACTATGGCTACACCTTC. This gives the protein CASSGTHPANYGYTF.

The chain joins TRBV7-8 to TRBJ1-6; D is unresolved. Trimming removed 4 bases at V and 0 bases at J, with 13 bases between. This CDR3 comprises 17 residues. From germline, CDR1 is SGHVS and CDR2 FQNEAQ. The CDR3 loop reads CASSSERAGSYNSPLHF. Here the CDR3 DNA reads TGTGCCAGCAGCTCGGAACGAGCCGGCTCCTATAATTCACCCCTCCACTTT.

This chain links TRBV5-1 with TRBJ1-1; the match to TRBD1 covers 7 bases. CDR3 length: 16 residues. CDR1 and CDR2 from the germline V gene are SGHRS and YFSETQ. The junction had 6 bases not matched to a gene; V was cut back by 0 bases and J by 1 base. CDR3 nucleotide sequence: TGCGCCAGCAGCTTGGCCGGGGACAGACCGAACACTGAAGCTTTCTTT. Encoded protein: CASSLAGDRPNTEAFF.

CDR3 region: CASRSDSGQGHGYTF. The CDR3 region has the DNA TGTGCCAGCAGATCTGACTCGGGACAGGGACATGGCTACACCTTC. The chain carries TRBV6-5 and TRBJ1-2; 9 bases agree with TRBD1. J gave up 6 bases and V 6 bases, and 11 bases lay outside the gene matches. The CDR3 length is 15 residues. The germline gives CDR1 MNHEY, CDR2 SVGAGI.

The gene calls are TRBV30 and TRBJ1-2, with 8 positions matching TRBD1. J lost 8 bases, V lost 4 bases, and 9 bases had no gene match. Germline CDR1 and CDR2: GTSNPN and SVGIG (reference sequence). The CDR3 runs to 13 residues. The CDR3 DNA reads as TGTGCCTGGAATACCGCAGGGGGCTTCGGCTACACCTTC. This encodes CAWNTAGGFGYTF.

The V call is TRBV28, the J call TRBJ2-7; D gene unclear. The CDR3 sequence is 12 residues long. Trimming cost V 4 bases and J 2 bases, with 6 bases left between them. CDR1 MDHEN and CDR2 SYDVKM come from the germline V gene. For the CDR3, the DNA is TGTGCCAGCAGTTCAGACCCCTACGAGCAGTACTTC. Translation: CASSSDPYEQYF.

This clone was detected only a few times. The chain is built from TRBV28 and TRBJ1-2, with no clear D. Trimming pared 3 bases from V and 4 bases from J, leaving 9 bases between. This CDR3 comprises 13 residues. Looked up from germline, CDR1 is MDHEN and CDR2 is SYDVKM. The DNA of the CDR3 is TGTGCCAGCAGTTTCTTTAAGGGCTATGGCTACACCTTC. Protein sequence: CASSFFKGYGYTF.

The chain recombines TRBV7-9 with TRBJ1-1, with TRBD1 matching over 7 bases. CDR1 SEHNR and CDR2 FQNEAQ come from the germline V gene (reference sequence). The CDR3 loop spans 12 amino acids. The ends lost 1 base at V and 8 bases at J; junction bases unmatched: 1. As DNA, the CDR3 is TGTGCCAGCAGCTTAGGGGACAGCGAAGCTTTCTTT. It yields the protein CASSLGDSEAFF.

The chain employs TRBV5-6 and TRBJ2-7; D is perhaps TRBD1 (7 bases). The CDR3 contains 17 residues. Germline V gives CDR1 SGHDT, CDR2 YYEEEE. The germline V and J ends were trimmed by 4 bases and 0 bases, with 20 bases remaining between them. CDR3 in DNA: TGTGCCAGCAGCCCCAGGGTGGCAGGGGGGAGCTCCTACGAGCAGTACTTC. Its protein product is CASSPRVAGGSSYEQYF.

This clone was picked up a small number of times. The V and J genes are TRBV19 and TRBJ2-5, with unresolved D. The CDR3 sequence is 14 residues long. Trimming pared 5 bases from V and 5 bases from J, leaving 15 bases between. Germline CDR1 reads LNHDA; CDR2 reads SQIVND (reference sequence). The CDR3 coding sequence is TGTGCCAGTAGTCCTAACCTCGGGCCGGAGACCCAGTACTTC. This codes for CASSPNLGPETQYF.

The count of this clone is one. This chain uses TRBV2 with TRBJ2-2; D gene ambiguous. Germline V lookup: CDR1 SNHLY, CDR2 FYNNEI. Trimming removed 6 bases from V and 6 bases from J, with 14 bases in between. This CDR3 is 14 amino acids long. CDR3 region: CASREQLSSGELFF. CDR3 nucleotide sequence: TGTGCCAGCAGGGAACAGTTATCCTCCGGGGAGCTGTTTTTT.

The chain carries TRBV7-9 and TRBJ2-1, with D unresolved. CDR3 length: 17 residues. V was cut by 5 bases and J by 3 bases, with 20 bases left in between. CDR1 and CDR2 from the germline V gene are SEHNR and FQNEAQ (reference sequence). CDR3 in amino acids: CASSPTMGRPDYNEQFF. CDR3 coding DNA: TGTGCCAGCAGCCCAACGATGGGCCGACCAGACTACAATGAGCAGTTCTTC.

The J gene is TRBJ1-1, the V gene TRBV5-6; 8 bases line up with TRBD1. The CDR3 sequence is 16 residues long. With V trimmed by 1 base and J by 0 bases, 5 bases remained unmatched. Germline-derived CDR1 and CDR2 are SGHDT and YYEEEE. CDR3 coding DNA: TGTGCCAGCAGCTTGTGGGGGACAGGTATGAACACTGAAGCTTTCTTT. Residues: CASSLWGTGMNTEAFF.

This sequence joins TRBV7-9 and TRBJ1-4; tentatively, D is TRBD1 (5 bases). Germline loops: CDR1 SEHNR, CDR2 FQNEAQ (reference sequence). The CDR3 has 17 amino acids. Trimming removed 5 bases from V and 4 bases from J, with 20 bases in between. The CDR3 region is CASSPPGAGPNNEKLFF. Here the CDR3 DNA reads TGTGCCAGCAGCCCGCCCGGGGCAGGGCCTAATAATGAAAAACTGTTTTTT.

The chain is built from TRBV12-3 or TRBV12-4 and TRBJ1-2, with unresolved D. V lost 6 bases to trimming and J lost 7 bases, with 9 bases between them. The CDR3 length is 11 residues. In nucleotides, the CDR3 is TGTGCCAGCAGCTGGGAGCGTGGCTACACCTTC. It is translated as CASSWERGYTF.

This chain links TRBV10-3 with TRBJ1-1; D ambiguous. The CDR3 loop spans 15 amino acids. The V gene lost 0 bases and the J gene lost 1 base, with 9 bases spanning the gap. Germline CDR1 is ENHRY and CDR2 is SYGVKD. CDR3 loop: CAISESSVGNTEAFF. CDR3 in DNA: TGTGCCATCAGTGAGTCTTCAGTAGGGAACACTGAAGCTTTCTTT.

The CDR3 region is CATSESGGPNEKLFF. The CDR3 DNA is TGTGCCACCAGTGAATCGGGGGGACCTAATGAAAAACTGTTTTTT. The V and J genes are TRBV24-1 and TRBJ1-4; tentatively, D is TRBD1 (5 bases). Germline lookup yields CDR1 KGHDR and CDR2 SFDVKD. The CDR3 loop spans 15 amino acids. Deletions cut 4 bases from V and 3 bases from J, with 11 bases between.

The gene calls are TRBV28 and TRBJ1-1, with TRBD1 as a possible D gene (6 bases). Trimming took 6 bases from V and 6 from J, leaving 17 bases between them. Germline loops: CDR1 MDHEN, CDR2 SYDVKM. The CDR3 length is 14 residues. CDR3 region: CASSPGGLFAEAFF. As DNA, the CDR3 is TGTGCCAGCAGCCCCGGGGGCCTATTCGCTGAAGCTTTCTTT.

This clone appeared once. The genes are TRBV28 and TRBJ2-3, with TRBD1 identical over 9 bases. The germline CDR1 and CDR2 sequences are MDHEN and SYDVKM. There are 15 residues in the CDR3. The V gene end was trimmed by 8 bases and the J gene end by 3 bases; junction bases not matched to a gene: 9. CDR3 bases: TGTGCCAGCTCCCTCAGTGGGACAGGGACAGATACGCAGTATTTT. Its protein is CASSLSGTGTDTQYF.

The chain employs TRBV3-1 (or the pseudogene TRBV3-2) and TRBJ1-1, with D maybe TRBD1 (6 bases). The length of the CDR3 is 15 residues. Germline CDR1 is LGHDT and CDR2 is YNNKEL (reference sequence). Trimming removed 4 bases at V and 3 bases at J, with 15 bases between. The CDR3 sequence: CASSRGQGFHTEAFF. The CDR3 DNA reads TGTGCCAGCAGCCGGGGGCAGGGGTTTCACACTGAAGCTTTCTTT.

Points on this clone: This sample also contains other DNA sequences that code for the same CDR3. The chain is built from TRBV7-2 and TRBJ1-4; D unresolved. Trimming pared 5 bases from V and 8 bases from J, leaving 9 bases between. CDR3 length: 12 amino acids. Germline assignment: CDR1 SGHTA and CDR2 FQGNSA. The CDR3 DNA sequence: TGTGCCAGCAGCCTCCAAGGCGAAAAACTGTTTTTT. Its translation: CASSLQGEKLFF. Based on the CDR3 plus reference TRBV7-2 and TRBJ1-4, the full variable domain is GAGVSQSPSNKVTEKGKDVELRCDPISGHTALYWYRQSLGQGLEFLIYFQGNSAPDKSGLPSDRFSAERTGGSVSTLTIQRTQQEDSAVYLCASSLQGEKLFFGSGTQLSVL.

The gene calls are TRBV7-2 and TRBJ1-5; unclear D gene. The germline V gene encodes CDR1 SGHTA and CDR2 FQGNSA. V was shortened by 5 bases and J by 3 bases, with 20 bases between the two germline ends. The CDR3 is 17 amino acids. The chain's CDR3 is CASSPRFRESFNQPQHF. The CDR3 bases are TGTGCCAGCAGCCCAAGGTTTCGGGAGAGCTTCAATCAGCCCCAGCATTTT.

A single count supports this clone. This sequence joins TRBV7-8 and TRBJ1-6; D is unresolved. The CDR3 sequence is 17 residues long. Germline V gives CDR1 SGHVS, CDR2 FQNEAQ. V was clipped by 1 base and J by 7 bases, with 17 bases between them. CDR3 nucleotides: TGTGCCAGCAGCTTAGGGGTCCGGGGTGTACAGAATTCACCCCTCCACTTT. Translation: CASSLGVRGVQNSPLHF.

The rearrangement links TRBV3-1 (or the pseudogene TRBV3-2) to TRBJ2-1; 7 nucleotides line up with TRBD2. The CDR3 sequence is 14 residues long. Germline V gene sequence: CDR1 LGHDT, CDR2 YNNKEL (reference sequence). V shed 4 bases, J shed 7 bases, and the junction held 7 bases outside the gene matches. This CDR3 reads CASSPSRLANEQFF. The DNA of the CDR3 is TGTGCCAGCAGCCCCTCTCGACTAGCAAATGAGCAGTTCTTC.

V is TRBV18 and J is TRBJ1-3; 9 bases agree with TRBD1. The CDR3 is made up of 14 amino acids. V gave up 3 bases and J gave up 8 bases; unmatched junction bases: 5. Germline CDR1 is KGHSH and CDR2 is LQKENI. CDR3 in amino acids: CASSPDRGKDTIYF. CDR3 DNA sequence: TGTGCCAGCTCACCGGACAGGGGAAAGGACACCATATATTTT.

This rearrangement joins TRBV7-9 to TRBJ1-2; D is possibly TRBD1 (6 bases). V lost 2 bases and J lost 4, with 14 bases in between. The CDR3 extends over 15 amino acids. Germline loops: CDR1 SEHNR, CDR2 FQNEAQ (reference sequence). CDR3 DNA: TGTGCCAGCAGCTTAATAGGGGGGAAAGGCTATGGCTACACCTTC. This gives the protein CASSLIGGKGYGYTF. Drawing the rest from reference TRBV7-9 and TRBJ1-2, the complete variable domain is DTGVSQNPRHKITKRGQNVTFRCDPISEHNRLYWYRQTLGQGPEFLTYFQNEAQLEKSRLLSDRFSAERPKGSFSTLEIQRTEQGDSAMYLCASSLIGGKGYGYTFGSGTRLTVV.

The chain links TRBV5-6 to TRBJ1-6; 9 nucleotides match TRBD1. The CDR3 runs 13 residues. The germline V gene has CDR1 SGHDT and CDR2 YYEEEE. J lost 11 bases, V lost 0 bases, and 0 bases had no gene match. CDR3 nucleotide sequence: TGTGCCAGCAGCTTGGGGACAGGGGCACCCCTCCACTTT. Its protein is CASSLGTGAPLHF.